This T cell receptor beta chain appears in the sequencing data of a study of blood T cell repertoires in COVID-19. Overall study context: COVID-19 samples collected from the United States, Italy and Spain covered acute and convalescent phases. Nucleic acid was either cDNA or gDNA, and it came from T cells, B-cell-depleted T cells, or PBMCs.

CDR3 length: 15 amino acids. Germline V gene sequence: CDR1 SGHRS, CDR2 YFSETQ. J was trimmed by 4 bases and V by 1 base; bases with no gene match: 5. Clones were sequenced by immunoSEQ multiplex PCR, and TCRdb holds only the in-frame ones, with some missing. The profile shows approximately 170,000 clones, under 90% of them singletons. The rearrangement joins TRBV5-1 to TRBJ2-3, with TRBD1 matching over 8 bases. The sequenced sample consisted of peripheral blood. The clonotype originates from an elderly woman with acute or convalescent COVID-19. The CDR3 is CASSLPAGGADTQYF. CDR3 bases: TGCGCCAGCAGCTTGCCCGCAGGGGGCGCAGATACGCAGTATTTT.